The TCR beta chain described here comes from a study of blood T cell repertoires in COVID-19. Study-wide context: The study drew acute and convalescent COVID-19 samples from the United States, Italy and Spain.

In the original processing: Amplification with reference gene primers provided the estimates of nucleated cell counts. The method was immunoSEQ multiplex PCR; TCRdb's version includes in-frame clones alone and lacks a portion of them. D and trimming were read from the DNA, whereas the V and J calls and clone size are those reported in that table. This sample has around 34,000 clones, with around 80% found just once. The germline V gene has CDR1 SGHAT and CDR2 FQNNGV. Trimming removed 1 base at V and 2 bases at J, with 9 bases between. The CDR3 extends over 14 amino acids. The rearrangement links TRBV11-2 to TRBJ2-7, with TRBD2 as a possible D gene (6 bases). Sequenced: peripheral blood. This receptor was taken from a man older than 75 with active or convalescent COVID-19. The CDR3 coding sequence is TGTGCCAGCAGCTTAGTAACGGGAGCCTACGAGCAGTACTTC. Translating gives CASSLVTGAYEQYF.